Listed below are T cell receptor beta chains from one sample, sequenced in a study of shared clonotypes between healthy human individuals. Sequencing used immunoSEQ multiplex PCR; TCRdb keeps in-frame clones, though not all of them. The data hold roughly 1,600,000 clones, with approximately 98.5% observed a single time. Input material: naive CD4+ T cells sorted from blood. These receptors were taken from a man aged 25 to 40 in good health. Each CDR3 is given with its conserved first and last residue. Each record gives: D gene, clone size, CDR3 length, V gene, J gene, CDR3 DNA, CDR3 protein. A D gene is named only where the DNA matches it firmly. Size tells how often a clone was seen (once, few, many) or the class of an expanded clone, and some rows leave it out.

TRBD2,-,17,TRBV7-8,TRBJ2-3,TGTGCCAGCAGTAAAAGGTTGCTAGCGGGGAGCACAGATACGCAGTATTTT,CASSKRLLAGSTDTQYF
TRBD2,-,14,TRBV25-1,TRBJ2-2,TGTGCCAGCAGTGATCCGGGGGGAACCGGGGAGCTGTTTTTT,CASSDPGGTGELFF
TRBD1,-,13,TRBV18,TRBJ2-1,TGTGCCAGCTCACCAGGGACAGACAATGAGCAGTTCTTC,CASSPGTDNEQFF
-,-,19,TRBV9,TRBJ2-6,TGTGCCAGCAGCGTACCCGCAGAACCAACAGGGTCTGGGGCCAACGTCCTGACTTTC,CASSVPAEPTGSGANVLTF
-,-,13,TRBV19,TRBJ2-7,TGTGCCAGTAGCCCGCAGGGTGGGTACGAGCAGTACTTC,CASSPQGGYEQYF
-,-,16,TRBV12-5,TRBJ2-5,TGTGCTAGTGGTTTGGTACTAGGGTCAGTGCAAGAGACCCAGTACTTC,CASGLVLGSVQETQYF
TRBD1,-,13,TRBV2,TRBJ2-3,TGTGCCAGCAGGGGCAGGGGGCGAAATACGCAGTATTTT,CASRGRGRNTQYF
-,-,13,TRBV28,TRBJ2-7,TGTGCCAGCGCGGTAAGGGACCTCTACGAGCAGTACTTC,CASAVRDLYEQYF
-,-,16,TRBV9,TRBJ2-2,TGTGCCAGCAGCGCGTTGGGCCTCGCGAACACCGGGGAGCTGTTTTTT,CASSALGLANTGELFF
-,-,15,TRBV27,TRBJ2-2,TGTGCCAGCAGTTTCTCGGGTCCGAACACCGGGGAGCTGTTTTTT,CASSFSGPNTGELFF
-,-,14,TRBV11-2,TRBJ2-2,TGTGCCAGCGGGAGAATTAGTGGCCCCGGGGAGCTGTTTTTT,CASGRISGPGELFF
-,-,13,TRBV7-9,TRBJ1-4,TGTGCCAGCAGCTTAGCACAGAATGAAAAACTGTTTTTT,CASSLAQNEKLFF
TRBD2,-,17,TRBV7-6,TRBJ2-1,TGTGCCAGCAGCTTGGGGGGGACTAGCAGTTCCTACAATGAGCAGTTCTTC,CASSLGGTSSSYNEQFF
-,few,12,TRBV6-6,TRBJ1-2,TGTGCCAGCAGTTACGATTCCCAGGGCTACACCTTC,CASSYDSQGYTF
-,-,13,TRBV5-5,TRBJ2-3,TGTGCCAGCAGTTTTGACAACCCAGATACGCAGTATTTT,CASSFDNPDTQYF
TRBD2,-,16,TRBV9,TRBJ2-2,TGTGCCAGCAGCGTCCCAGCGGGAGGGGGTGGCGGGGAGCTGTTTTTT,CASSVPAGGGGGELFF
-,-,17,TRBV4-3,TRBJ2-2,TGCGCCAGCAGCCTCACCTTAGGGGGAGGGCCCACCGGGGAGCTGTTTTTT,CASSLTLGGGPTGELFF
TRBD2,-,14,TRBV6-1,TRBJ2-5,TGTGCCAGCAGGCCGGGGGGGACCCAAGAGACCCAGTACTTC,CASRPGGTQETQYF
-,-,16,TRBV2,TRBJ1-5,TGTGCCAGCAGTGAGGAGTACAGGGCTCGCAATCAGCCCCAGCATTTT,CASSEEYRARNQPQHF
-,once,12,TRBV9,TRBJ2-3,TGTGCCAGCAGCGTAGCTTCCGATACGCAGTATTTT,CASSVASDTQYF
TRBD1,once,14,TRBV11-2,TRBJ1-1,TGTGCCAGCAGCTTGGGGACAGGGGGCTCTGAAGCTTTCTTT,CASSLGTGGSEAFF
-,-,15,TRBV7-9,TRBJ2-5,TGTGCCAGCAGCTTAGCGTCGCCCCTAAGGGAGACCCAGTACTTC,CASSLASPLRETQYF
-,-,15,TRBV27,TRBJ2-7,TGTGCCAGCAGTTTATGGCGGGTGCCAGCCTACGAGCAGTACTTC,CASSLWRVPAYEQYF
-,-,12,TRBV18,TRBJ1-1,TGTGCCAGCTCACCCCCGGTTGGTGAAGCTTTCTTT,CASSPPVGEAFF
-,-,13,TRBV6-1,TRBJ2-7,TGTGCCAGCAGTCTTGGTCTCCGGAACGAGCAGTACTTC,CASSLGLRNEQYF
TRBD1,-,15,TRBV18,TRBJ2-3,TGTGCCAGCTCACCTTGGACAGGGGCCACAGATACGCAGTATTTT,CASSPWTGATDTQYF
TRBD1,-,14,TRBV7-8,TRBJ1-4,TGTGCCAGCAGCCTACGACAGGGTAATGAAAAACTGTTTTTT,CASSLRQGNEKLFF
TRBD2,-,14,TRBV11-2,TRBJ2-1,TGTGCCAGCAGCTTAGGACTAGCGGGAAATGAGCAGTTCTTC,CASSLGLAGNEQFF
-,-,11,TRBV2,TRBJ2-3,TGTGCCAGCAGTGAAAGAGATACGCAGTATTTT,CASSERDTQYF
-,-,15,TRBV18,TRBJ2-3,TGTGCCAGCTCACTGGTAGGCGAAAGCACAGATACGCAGTATTTT,CASSLVGESTDTQYF
-,-,15,TRBV5-6,TRBJ2-2,TGTGCCAGCAGCGACCTGGGACAGAACACCGGGGAGCTGTTTTTT,CASSDLGQNTGELFF
-,-,14,TRBV5-1,TRBJ1-1,TGCGCCAGCAGCTTGGGGCGGACGAACACTGAAGCTTTCTTT,CASSLGRTNTEAFF
TRBD1,-,16,TRBV5-1,TRBJ2-2,TGCGCCAGCAGCTGGCAGGGACAGACGAACACCGGGGAGCTGTTTTTT,CASSWQGQTNTGELFF
TRBD1,-,15,TRBV6-5,TRBJ2-7,TGTGCCAGCAGCCCGAGGGACAGACCGATTTCCGAGCAGTACTTC,CASSPRDRPISEQYF
-,-,14,TRBV7-6,TRBJ2-7,TGTGCCAGCAGCGCGGACGTGGGAGTATACGAGCAGTACTTC,CASSADVGVYEQYF
TRBD2,-,15,TRBV5-1,TRBJ2-5,TGCGCCAGCAGCCAAGGACTAGCGGGAGTAGAGACCCAGTACTTC,CASSQGLAGVETQYF
TRBD1,-,14,TRBV10-3,TRBJ1-1,TGTGCCATCAGTGGGGGGACAGGGAACACTGAAGCTTTCTTT,CAISGGTGNTEAFF
-,-,13,TRBV5-8,TRBJ1-1,TGTGCCAGCAGCTTGGAGGGGCCATATGAAGCTTTCTTT,CASSLEGPYEAFF
TRBD2,-,16,TRBV7-6,TRBJ2-1,TGTGCCAGCAGCCCGACCGGCGGGAGCTCCTACAATGAGCAGTTCTTC,CASSPTGGSSYNEQFF